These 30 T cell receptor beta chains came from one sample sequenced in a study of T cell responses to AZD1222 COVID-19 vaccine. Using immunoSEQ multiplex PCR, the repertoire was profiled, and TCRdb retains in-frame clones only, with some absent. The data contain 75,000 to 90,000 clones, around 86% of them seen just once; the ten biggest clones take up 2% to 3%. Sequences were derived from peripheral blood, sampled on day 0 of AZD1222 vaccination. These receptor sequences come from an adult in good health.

CDR3 sequence (DNA): TGTGCCAGCAGCTTTTCTGGGGGCCTTAACAATGAGCAGTTCTTC. The encoded protein is CASSFSGGLNNEQFF. The chain carries TRBV5-4 and TRBJ2-1, with D perhaps TRBD1 (6 bases). The CDR3 is 15 residues long. Trimming removed 2 bases at V and 5 bases at J, with 14 bases between. Germline CDR1 SGHNT, CDR2 YYREEE (reference sequence).

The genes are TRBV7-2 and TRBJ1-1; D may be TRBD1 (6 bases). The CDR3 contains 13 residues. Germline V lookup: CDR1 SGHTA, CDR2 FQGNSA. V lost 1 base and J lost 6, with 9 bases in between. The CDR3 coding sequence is TGTGCCAGCAGCTTAGAAGGGGGATCTGAAGCTTTCTTT. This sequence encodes CASSLEGGSEAFF.

The CDR3 bases are TGTGCCAGCAGCGCGCAACCACAGGGGGCAACAGATACGCAGTATTTT. As protein: CASSAQPQGATDTQYF. V usage is TRBV7-6 and J usage is TRBJ2-3, with TRBD1 identical over 9 bases. CDR3 size: 16 residues. Germline CDR1 SGHVS, CDR2 FNYEAQ. V lost 5 bases and J lost 3; bases outside the gene matches: 9.

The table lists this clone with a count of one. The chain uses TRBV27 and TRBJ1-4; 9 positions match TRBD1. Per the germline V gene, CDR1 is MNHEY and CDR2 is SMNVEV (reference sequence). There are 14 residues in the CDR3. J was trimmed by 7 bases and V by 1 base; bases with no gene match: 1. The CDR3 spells CASSLWGQGEKLFF. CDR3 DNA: TGTGCCAGCAGTTTATGGGGACAGGGTGAAAAACTGTTTTTT.

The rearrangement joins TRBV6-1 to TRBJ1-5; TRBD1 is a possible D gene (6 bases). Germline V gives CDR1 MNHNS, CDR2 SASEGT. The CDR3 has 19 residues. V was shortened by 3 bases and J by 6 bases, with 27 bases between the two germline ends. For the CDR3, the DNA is TGTGCCAGCAGTGATAGGGTGCCCGCAAGGGGGGGGCCTGGTCAGCCCCAGCATTTT. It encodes CASSDRVPARGGPGQPQHF.

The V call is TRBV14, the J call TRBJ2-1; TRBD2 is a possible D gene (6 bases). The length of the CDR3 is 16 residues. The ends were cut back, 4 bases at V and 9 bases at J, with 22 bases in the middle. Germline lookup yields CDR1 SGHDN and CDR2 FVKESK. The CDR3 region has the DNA TGTGCCAGCAGCCCTTTCTTCTCCCTGTCGGAGGGTGAGCAGTTCTTC. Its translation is CASSPFFSLSEGEQFF.

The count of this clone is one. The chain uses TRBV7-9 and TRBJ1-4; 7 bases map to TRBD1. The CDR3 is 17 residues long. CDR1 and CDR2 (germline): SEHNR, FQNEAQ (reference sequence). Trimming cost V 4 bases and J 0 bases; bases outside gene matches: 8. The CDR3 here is CASSSLGQDSTNEKLFF. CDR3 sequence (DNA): TGTGCCAGCAGCTCCCTAGGACAGGACTCAACTAATGAAAAACTGTTTTTT.

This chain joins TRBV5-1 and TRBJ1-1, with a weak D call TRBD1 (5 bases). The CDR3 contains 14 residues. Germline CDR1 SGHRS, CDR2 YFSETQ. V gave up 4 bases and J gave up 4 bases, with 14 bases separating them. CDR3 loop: CASSRGTEGTEAFF. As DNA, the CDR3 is TGCGCCAGCAGCCGAGGGACCGAAGGCACTGAAGCTTTCTTT.

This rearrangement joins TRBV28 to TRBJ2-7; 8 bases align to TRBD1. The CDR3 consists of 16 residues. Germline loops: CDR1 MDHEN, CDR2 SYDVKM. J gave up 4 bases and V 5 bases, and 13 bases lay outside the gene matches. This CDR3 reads CASSGGQVKFIYEQYF. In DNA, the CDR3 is TGTGCCAGCAGTGGGGGACAGGTAAAGTTTATTTACGAGCAGTACTTC.

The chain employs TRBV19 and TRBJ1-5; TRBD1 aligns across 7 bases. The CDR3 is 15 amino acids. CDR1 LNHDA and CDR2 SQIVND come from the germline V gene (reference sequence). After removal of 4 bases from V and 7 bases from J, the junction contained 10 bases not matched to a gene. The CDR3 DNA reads TGTGCCAGTAGTACGACAGGGTCCCTGACCCAGCCCCAGCATTTT. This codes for CASSTTGSLTQPQHF. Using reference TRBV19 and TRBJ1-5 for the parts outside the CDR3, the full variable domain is DGGITQSPKYLFRKEGQNVTLSCEQNLNHDAMYWYRQDPGQGLRLIYYSQIVNDFQKGDIAEGYSVSREKKESFPLTVTSAQKNPTAFYLCASSTTGSLTQPQHFGDGTRLSIL.

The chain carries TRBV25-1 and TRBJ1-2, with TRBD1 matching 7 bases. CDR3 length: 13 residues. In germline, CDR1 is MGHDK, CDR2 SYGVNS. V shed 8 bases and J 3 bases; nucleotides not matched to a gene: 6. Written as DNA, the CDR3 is TGTGCCAGCGCAGGGGGACACGACTATGGCTACACCTTC. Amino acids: CASAGGHDYGYTF.

The CDR3 DNA follows: TGCGCCAGCAGCCAGTACAGGGGCGCTAATGAAAAACTGTTTTTT. The encoded protein is CASSQYRGANEKLFF. The rearrangement links TRBV4-3 to TRBJ1-4; 7 bases agree with TRBD1. This CDR3 has 15 amino acids. The V segment lost 3 bases and the J segment 3 bases; nucleotides outside the gene matches: 4. Looked up from germline, CDR1 is LGHNA and CDR2 is YSLEER.

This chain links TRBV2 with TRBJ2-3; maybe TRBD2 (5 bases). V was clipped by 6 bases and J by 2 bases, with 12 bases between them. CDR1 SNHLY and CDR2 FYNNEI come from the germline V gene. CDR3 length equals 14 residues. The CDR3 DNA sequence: TGTGCCAGCAGCCCCCCGGGGTTCACAGATACGCAGTATTTT. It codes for CASSPPGFTDTQYF. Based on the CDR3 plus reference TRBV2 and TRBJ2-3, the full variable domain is EPEVTQTPSHQVTQMGQEVILRCVPISNHLYFYWYRQILGQKVEFLVSFYNNEISEKSEIFDDQFSVERPDGSNFTLKIRSTKLEDSAMYFCASSPPGFTDTQYFGPGTRLTVL.

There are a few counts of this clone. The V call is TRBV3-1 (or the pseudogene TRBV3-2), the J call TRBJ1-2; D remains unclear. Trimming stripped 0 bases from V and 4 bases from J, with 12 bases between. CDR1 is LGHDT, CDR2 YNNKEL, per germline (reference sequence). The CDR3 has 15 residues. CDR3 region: CASSQDHSEGYGYTF. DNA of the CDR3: TGTGCCAGCAGCCAAGATCACTCGGAGGGCTATGGCTACACCTTC.

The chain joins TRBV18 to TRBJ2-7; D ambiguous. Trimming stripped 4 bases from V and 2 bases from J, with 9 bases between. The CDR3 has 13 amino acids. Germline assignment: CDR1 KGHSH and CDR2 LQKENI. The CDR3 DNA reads TGTGCCAGCTCACGGCGGAGCGCCTACGAGCAGTACTTC. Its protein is CASSRRSAYEQYF.

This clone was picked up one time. CDR3 sequence (DNA): TGTGCCAGCTCACCACGGCAGGACAGTCTCCGGAACGAGCAGTACTTC. Translated: CASSPRQDSLRNEQYF. The chain joins TRBV18 to TRBJ2-7, with a possible D match to TRBD1 (6 bases). V shed 1 base and J shed 5 bases, with 18 bases lying between them. CDR3 length equals 16 residues. CDR1 and CDR2 from the germline V gene are KGHSH and LQKENI.

The CDR3 loop is CASTRGPGTEAFF. For the CDR3, the DNA is TGCGCCAGCACCCGGGGGCCTGGGACTGAAGCTTTCTTT. The chain joins TRBV10-1 to TRBJ1-1; possible D gene TRBD1, 6 bases. The germline V and J ends were trimmed by 7 bases and 5 bases, with 14 bases remaining between them. The CDR3 has 13 residues. Germline V gene data show CDR1 as WNHNN and CDR2 as SYGVQD (reference sequence).

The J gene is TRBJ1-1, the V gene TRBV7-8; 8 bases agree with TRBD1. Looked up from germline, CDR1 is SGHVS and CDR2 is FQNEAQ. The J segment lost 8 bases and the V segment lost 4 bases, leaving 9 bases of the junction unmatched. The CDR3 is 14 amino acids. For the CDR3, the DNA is TGTGCCAGCAGCTCTTTAGGACAGGGCAAGGAAGCTTTCTTT. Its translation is CASSSLGQGKEAFF.

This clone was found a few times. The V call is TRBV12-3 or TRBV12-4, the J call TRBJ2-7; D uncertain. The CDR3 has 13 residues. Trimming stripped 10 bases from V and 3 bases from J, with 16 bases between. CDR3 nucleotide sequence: TGTGCCACAACGGTTGGTAGCAGCTACGAGCAGTACTTC. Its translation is CATTVGSSYEQYF.

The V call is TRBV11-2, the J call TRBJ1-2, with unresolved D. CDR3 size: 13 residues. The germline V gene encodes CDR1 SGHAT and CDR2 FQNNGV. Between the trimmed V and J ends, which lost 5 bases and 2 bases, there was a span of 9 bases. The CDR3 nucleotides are TGTGCCAGCAGCACCACGGGAAACTATGGCTACACCTTC. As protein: CASSTTGNYGYTF.

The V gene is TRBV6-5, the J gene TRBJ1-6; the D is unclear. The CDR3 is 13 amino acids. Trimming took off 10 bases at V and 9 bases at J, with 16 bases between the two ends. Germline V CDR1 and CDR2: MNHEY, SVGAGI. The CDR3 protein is CATRATETSPLHF. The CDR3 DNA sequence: TGTGCCACCCGGGCTACAGAAACTTCACCCCTCCACTTT.

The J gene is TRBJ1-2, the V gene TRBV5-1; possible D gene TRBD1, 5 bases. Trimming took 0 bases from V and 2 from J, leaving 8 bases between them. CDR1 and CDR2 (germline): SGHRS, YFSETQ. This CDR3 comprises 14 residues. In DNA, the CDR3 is TGCGCCAGCAGCTTGGCAGGGACCAACTATGGCTACACCTTC. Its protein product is CASSLAGTNYGYTF.

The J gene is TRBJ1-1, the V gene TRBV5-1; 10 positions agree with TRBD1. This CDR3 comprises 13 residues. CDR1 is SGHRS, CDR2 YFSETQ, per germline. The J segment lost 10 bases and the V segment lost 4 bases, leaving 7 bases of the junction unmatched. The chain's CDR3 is CASSPTGGGGAFF. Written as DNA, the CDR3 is TGCGCCAGCAGCCCGACAGGGGGCGGGGGAGCTTTCTTT.

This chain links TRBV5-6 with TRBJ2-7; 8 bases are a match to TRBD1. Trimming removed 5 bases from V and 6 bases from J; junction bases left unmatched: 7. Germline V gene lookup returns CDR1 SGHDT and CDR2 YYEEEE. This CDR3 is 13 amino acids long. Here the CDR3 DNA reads TGTGCCAGCAGACAGACAGGGGAAGGCGAGCAGTACTTC. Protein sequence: CASRQTGEGEQYF.

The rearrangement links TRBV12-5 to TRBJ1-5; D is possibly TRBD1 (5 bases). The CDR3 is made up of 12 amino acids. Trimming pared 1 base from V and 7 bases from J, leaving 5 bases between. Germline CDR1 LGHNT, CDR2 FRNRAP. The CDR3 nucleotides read TGTGCTAGTGGTTTGGGACAGCAGCCCCAGCATTTT. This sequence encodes CASGLGQQPQHF.

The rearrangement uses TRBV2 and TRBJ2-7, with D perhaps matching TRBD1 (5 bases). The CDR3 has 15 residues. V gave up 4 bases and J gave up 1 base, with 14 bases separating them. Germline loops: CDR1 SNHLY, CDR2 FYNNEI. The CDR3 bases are TGTGCCAGCAGTGTCCAGGGTGGTCTTTCCTACGAGCAGTACTTC. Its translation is CASSVQGGLSYEQYF.

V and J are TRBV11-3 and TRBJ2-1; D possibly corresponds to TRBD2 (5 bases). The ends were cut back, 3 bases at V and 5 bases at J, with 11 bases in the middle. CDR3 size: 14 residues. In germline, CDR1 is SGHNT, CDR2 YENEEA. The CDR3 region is CASSFAGEDNEQFF. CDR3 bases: TGTGCCAGCAGCTTTGCGGGCGAAGACAATGAGCAGTTCTTC.

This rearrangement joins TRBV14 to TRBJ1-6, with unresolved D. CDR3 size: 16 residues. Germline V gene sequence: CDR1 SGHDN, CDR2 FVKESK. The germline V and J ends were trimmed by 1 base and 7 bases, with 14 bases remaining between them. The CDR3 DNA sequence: TGTGCCAGCAGCCAAGCGGGCAGCTTAAACAATTCACCCCTCCACTTT. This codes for CASSQAGSLNNSPLHF.

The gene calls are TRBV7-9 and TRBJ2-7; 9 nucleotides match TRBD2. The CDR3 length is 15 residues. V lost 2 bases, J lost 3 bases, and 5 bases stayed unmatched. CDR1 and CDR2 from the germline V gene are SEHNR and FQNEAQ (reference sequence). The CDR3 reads CASSLYSGSDYEQYF. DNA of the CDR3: TGTGCCAGCAGCTTATATAGCGGGAGCGACTACGAGCAGTACTTC.

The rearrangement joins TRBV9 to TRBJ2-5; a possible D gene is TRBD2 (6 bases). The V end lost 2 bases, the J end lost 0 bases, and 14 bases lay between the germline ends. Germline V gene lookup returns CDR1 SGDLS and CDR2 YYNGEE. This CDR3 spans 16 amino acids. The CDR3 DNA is TGTGCCAGCAGCGTGGCGGGAAATCCGTACCAAGAGACCCAGTACTTC. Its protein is CASSVAGNPYQETQYF.